This T cell receptor (beta chain) was observed in a study of shared clonotypes between healthy human individuals. Clones were sequenced by immunoSEQ multiplex PCR, and TCRdb holds only the in-frame ones, with some missing. The table records some 2.4 million clones, under 95% of them present only once. The sample comprised naive CD4+ T cells from PBMCs. As to subset: CD45RA+ positively selected. This sequence originates from a man aged 18 to 35 in good health. Some clones in this sample may be carry-over from other donors' samples.

The CDR3 DNA sequence: TGTGCCAGCAGCCAAGAAGGACAGGGCCAGAACACCGGGGAGCTGTTTTTT. Its translation: CASSQEGQGQNTGELFF. The V and J genes are TRBV21-1 and TRBJ2-2; the DNA was not used to check the table's D call, TRBD1. TRBV21-1 is shown as a pseudogene. The CDR3 runs to 17 residues.